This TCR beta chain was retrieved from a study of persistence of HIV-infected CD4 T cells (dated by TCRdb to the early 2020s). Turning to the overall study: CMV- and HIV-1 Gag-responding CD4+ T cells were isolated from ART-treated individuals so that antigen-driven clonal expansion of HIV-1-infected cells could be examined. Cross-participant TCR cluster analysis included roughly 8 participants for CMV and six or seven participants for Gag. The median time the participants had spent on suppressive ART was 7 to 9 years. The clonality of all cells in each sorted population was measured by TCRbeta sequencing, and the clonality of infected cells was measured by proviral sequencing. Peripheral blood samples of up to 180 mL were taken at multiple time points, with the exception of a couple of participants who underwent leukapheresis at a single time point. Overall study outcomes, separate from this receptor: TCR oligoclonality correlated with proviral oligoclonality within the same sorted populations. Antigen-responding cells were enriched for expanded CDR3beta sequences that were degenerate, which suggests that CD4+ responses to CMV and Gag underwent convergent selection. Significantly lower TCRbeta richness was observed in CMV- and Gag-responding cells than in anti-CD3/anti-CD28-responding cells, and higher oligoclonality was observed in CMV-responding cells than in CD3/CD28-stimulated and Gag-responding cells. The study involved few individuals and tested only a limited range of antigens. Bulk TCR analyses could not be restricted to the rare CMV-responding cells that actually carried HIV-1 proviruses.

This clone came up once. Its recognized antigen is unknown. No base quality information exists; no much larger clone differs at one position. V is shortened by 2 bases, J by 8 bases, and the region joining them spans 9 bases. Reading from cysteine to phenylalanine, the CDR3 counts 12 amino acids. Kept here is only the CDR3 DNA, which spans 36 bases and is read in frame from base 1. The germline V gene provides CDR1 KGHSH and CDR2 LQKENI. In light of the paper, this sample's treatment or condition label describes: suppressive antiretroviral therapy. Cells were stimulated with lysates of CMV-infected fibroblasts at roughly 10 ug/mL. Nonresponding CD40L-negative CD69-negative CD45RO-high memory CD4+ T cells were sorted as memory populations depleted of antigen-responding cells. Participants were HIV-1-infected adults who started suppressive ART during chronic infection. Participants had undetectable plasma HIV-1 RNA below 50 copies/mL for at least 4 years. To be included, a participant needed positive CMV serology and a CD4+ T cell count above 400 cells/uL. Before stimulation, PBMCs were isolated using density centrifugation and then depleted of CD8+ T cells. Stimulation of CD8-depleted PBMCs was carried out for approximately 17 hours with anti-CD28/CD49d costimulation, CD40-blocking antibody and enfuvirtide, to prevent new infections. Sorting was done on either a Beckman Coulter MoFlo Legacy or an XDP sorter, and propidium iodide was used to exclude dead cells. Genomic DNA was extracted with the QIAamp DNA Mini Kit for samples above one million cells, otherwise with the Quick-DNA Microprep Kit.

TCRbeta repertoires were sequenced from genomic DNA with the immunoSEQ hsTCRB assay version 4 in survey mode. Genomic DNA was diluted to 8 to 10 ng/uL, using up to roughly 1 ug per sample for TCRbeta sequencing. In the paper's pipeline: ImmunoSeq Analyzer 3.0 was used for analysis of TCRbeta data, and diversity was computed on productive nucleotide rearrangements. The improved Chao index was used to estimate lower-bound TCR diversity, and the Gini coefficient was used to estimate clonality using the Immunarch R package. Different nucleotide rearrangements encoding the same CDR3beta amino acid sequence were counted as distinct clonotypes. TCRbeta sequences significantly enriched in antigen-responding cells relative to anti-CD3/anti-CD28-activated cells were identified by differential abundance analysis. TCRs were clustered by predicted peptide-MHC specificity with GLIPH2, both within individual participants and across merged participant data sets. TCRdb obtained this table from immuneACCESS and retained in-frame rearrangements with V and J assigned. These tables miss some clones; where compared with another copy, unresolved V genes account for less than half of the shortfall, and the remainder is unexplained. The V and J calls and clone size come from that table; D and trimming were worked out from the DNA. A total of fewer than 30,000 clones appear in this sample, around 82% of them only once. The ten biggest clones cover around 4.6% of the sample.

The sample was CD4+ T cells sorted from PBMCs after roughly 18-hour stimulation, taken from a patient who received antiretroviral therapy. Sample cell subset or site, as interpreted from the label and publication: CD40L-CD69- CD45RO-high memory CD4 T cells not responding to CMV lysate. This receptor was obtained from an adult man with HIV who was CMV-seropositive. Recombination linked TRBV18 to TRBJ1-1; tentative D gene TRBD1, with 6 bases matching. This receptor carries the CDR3 CASSPADSEAFF. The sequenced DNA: TGTGCCAGCTCACCAGCGGACAGCGAAGCTTTCTTT.